This T cell receptor beta chain comes out of a study of shared clonotypes between healthy human individuals. Splitting the CD4+ cells yielded a CD45RA+ naive subset and a CD45RA-negative memory subset. The CDR3 runs to 16 residues. Trimming took 0 bases from V and 7 from J; bases not matched to a gene: 7. Per germline, CDR1 LNHDA and CDR2 SQIVND (reference sequence). Genomic DNA of each subset was evenly split across several immunoSEQ plates. Produced via immunoSEQ multiplex PCR; TCRdb's table is partial and in-frame only. Of about 2.3 million clones in the sample, 85% to 95% are singletons; the top ten hold around 0.35%.

The sequence came from a man between 18 and 29 years old in good health. Some clones in this sample may be carry-over from other donors' samples. The sequenced sample consisted of naive CD4+ T cells from PBMCs. Subset defined: CD45RA+ positively selected. The genes are TRBV19 and TRBJ2-1, with 9 bases that match TRBD2. Written as DNA, the CDR3 is TGTGCCAGTAGTATAGACGCTAGCGGGGTGGTGAATGAGCAGTTCTTC. Residues: CASSIDASGVVNEQFF. Drawing the rest from reference TRBV19 and TRBJ2-1, the complete variable domain is DGGITQSPKYLFRKEGQNVTLSCEQNLNHDAMYWYRQDPGQGLRLIYYSQIVNDFQKGDIAEGYSVSREKKESFPLTVTSAQKNPTAFYLCASSIDASGVVNEQFFGPGTRLTVL.